This T cell receptor (beta chain) was obtained from a study of siplizumab effects on memory and regulatory T cells. Produced via immunoSEQ multiplex PCR; TCRdb's table is partial and in-frame only. The data hold 99,000 or so clones, with around 94% observed a single time. In the case of this clone: The antigen is not known.

There are 15 residues in the CDR3. Per the germline V gene, CDR1 is SGHRS and CDR2 is YFSETQ. The V end was cut by 6 bases, the J end by 0 bases, with 15 bases between. Study-level points and caveats: There were only a minor fraction of alloreactive clones that mapped to unstimulated subsets.

The rearrangement uses TRBV5-1 and TRBJ1-1; perhaps TRBD1 as D (6 bases). Sequenced material: non-Treg CD4+ T cells sorted from blood. The clonotype comes from a human donor in good health. The CDR3 nucleotides read TGCGCCAGCAACCCGACAGGACACCTGAACACTGAAGCTTTCTTT. Translated: CASNPTGHLNTEAFF.